What follows is one T cell receptor (beta chain) and its context. Its specificity is not known. Germline assignment: CDR1 MNHEY and CDR2 SMNVEV (reference sequence). The CDR3 is made up of 14 amino acids. Trimming removed 8 bases at V and 1 base at J, with 13 bases between. Clones were read by immunoSEQ multiplex PCR, and TCRdb kept only the in-frame ones, dropping some. The table shows about 250,000 clones, with roughly 87% occurring only once. This sample stems from a study of cytomegalovirus exposure and HLA in healthy donors. Findings of the study overall: The classifier, whose performance was assessed in both the original and validation cohorts, reportedly diagnosed cytomegalovirus status with high specificity and sensitivity. Some TCR beta chains (roughly 160 of them) were listed as cytomegalovirus-associated.

This clonotype was obtained from a man aged 18 to 30 in good health and CMV-seropositive. Sequenced: PBMCs. The chain couples TRBV27 to TRBJ2-3; possible D gene TRBD2, 5 bases. CDR3 protein: CASSPGLRTDTQYF. CDR3 bases: TGTGCCAGCTCGCCAGGACTCCGCACAGATACGCAGTATTTT.